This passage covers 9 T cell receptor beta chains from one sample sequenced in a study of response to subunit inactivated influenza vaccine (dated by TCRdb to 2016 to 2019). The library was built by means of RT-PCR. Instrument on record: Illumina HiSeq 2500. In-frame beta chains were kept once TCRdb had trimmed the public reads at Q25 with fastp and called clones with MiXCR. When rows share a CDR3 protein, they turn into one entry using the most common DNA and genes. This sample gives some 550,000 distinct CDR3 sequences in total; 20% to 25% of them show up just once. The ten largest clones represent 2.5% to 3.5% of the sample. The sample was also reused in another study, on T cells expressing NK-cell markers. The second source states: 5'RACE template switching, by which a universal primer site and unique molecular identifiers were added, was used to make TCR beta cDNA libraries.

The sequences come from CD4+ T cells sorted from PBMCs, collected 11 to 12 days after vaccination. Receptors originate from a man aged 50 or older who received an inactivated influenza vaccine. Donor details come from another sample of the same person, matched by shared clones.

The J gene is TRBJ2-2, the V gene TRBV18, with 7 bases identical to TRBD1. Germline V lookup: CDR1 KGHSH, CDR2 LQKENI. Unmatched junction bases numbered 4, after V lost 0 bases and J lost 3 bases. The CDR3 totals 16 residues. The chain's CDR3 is CASSPPLTGYTGELFF. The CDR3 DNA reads TGTGCCAGCTCACCACCGTTGACAGGGTACACCGGGGAGCTGTTTTTT.

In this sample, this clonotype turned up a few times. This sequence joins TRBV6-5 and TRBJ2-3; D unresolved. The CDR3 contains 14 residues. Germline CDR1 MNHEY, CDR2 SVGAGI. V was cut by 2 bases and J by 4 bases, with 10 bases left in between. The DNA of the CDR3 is TGTGCCAGCAGTTACGCGCTAGGCTCAGATACGCAGTATTTT. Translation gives CASSYALGSDTQYF.

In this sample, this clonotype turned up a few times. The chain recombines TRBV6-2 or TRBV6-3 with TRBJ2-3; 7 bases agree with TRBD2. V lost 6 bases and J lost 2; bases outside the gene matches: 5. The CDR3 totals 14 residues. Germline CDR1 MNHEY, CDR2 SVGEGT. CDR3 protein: CASRHRDYTDTQYF. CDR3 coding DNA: TGTGCCAGCAGGCACCGGGACTACACAGATACGCAGTATTTT.

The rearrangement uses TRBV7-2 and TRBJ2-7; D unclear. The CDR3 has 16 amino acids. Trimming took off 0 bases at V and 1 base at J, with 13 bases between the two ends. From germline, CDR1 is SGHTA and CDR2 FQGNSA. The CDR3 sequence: CASSLAEAYGSYEQYF. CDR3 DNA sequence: TGTGCCAGCAGCTTAGCGGAAGCTTATGGGTCCTACGAGCAGTACTTC.

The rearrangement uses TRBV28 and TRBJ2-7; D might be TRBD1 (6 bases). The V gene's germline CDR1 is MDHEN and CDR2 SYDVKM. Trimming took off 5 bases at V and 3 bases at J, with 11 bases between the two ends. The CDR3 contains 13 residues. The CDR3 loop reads CASSGQQGYEQYF. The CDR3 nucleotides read TGTGCCAGCAGTGGACAACAGGGCTACGAGCAGTACTTC.

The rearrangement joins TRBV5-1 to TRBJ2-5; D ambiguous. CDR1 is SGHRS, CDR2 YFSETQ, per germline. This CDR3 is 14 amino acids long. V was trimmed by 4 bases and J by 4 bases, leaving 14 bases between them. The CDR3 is CASSPAAHSETQYF. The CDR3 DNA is TGCGCCAGCAGCCCGGCGGCCCACTCAGAGACCCAGTACTTC.

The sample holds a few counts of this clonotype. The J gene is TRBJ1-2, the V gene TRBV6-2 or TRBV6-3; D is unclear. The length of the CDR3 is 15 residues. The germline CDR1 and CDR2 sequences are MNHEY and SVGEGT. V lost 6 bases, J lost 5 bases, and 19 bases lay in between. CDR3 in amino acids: CASRRSGTVTYGYTF. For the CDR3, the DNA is TGTGCCAGCAGACGGTCGGGAACAGTGACGTATGGCTACACCTTC.

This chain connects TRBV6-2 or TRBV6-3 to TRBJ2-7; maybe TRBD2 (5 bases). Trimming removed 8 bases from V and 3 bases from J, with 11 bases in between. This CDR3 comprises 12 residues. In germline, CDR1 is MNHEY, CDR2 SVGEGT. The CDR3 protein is CASSDGGYEQYF. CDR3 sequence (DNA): TGTGCCAGCTCCGACGGAGGCTACGAGCAGTACTTC.

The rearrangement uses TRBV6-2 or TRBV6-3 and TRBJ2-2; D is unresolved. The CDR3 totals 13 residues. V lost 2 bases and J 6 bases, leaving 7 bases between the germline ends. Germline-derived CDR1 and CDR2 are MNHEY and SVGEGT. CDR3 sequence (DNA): TGTGCCAGCAGTTACGGCGCCCCCGGGGAGCTGTTTTTT. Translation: CASSYGAPGELFF.